This T cell receptor (beta chain) was identified during a study of blood T cell repertoires in COVID-19. For the study at large: Donors in the United States, Italy and Spain gave samples during acute or convalescent COVID-19. PBMCs, B-cell-depleted T cells, or T cells were the source of the cDNA or gDNA that made up the material.

The CDR3 is made up of 13 amino acids. The germline V gene encodes CDR1 LNHDA and CDR2 SQIVND (reference sequence). V was pared by 7 bases and J by 2 bases, with 11 bases between. The authors' processing: Using reference gene primer amplification, nucleated cell counts were estimated. Some clones are missing from TCRdb's copy, which holds only in-frame ones; the method was immunoSEQ multiplex PCR. The V and J calls and clone size come from that table; D and trimming were worked out from the DNA. Among about 140,000 clones listed, 85% to 90% were seen once. The sequence was obtained from a human donor in a cohort sampled during active COVID-19. The V gene is TRBV19, the J gene TRBJ1-2, with D possibly TRBD1 on 6 matching bases. Specimen: peripheral blood. As DNA, the CDR3 is TGTGCCAGTAAAGGGGGTAGGAACTATGGCTACACCTTC. Its translation: CASKGGRNYGYTF.